Below, one T cell receptor (beta chain) is given with its context. Together with a sample-barcoded 5' primer, a J-beta primer mix was included in a second PCR lasting 7 to 11 cycles. Via MiXCR, TCRdb re-called the 5' RACE reads, giving one row per CDR3 protein. The table lists about 720,000 distinct CDR3 sequences, 22% of them singletons, with 22% in the top ten. The data were taken from a study of blood T cells in healthy people across ages. This CDR3 region has 16 residues. With V trimmed by 7 bases and J by 4 bases, 12 bases remained unmatched. From germline, CDR1 is SGDLS and CDR2 YYNGEE. The clonotype was recovered from a man in his 70s in good health. The genes are TRBV9 and TRBJ1-5, with TRBD1 matching 9 bases. Sample: blood. CDR3 sequence reads: CASSPGQGRGNQPQHF. Written as DNA, the CDR3 is TGTGCCAGCTCCCCGGGACAGGGACGAGGAAATCAGCCCCAGCATTTT.